These T cell receptor beta chains were read from a single sample in a study of early T cells in non-severe SARS-CoV-2 infection. Using its own MiXCR run on the 5' RACE reads, TCRdb lists one record per CDR3 protein. The sample records about 73,000 distinct CDR3 sequences, about an eighth being singletons. Sequences were obtained from whole blood. These receptors were collected from an adult who was a healthcare worker with PCR-confirmed SARS-CoV-2 infection or an uninfected control (not recorded which). Each CDR3 is given with its conserved first and last residue. A D gene is named only where the DNA matches it firmly. Clone size appears in some rows only: once, few, many, or a class for an expanded clone.

cdr3_nt cdr3_aa j_call d_call v_call clone_size
TGTGCCAGCCGGGGGGTCTATGGCTACACCTTC CASRGVYGYTF TRBJ1-2 NA TRBV2 many
TGTGTCAGCAGCTTATATACGGGGCCGAACACTGAAGCTTTCTTT CVSSLYTGPNTEAFF TRBJ1-1 NA TRBV7-6 NA
TGTGCCAGCAGCTCCTCTGTAGGTCCGAACACCGGGGAGCTGTTTTTT CASSSSVGPNTGELFF TRBJ2-2 NA TRBV6-5 NA
TGCAGCGTTGGACAGGACAATTGGGCTTTCTTT CSVGQDNWAFF TRBJ1-1 NA TRBV29-1 many
TGCGCCAGCAGCCATAGGACAGACTCCAGGGGCACTGAAGCTTTCTTT CASSHRTDSRGTEAFF TRBJ1-1 NA TRBV5-1 NA
TGTGCCAGCAGTAAGACAGAAAACACTGAAGCTTTCTTT CASSKTENTEAFF TRBJ1-1 NA TRBV6-2/TRBV6-3 many
TGTGCCAGCAGCCAAGTCGTAGGGACTGAGCAGTTCTTC CASSQVVGTEQFF TRBJ2-1 NA TRBV14 NA
TGTGCCAGCAGTGATAGCGTAACCTCTGGAAACACCATATATTTT CASSDSVTSGNTIYF TRBJ1-3 NA TRBV6-1 many
TGCAGCGTTGAATGGGGCGCCCTCTTC CSVEWGALF TRBJ1-1 NA TRBV29-1 NA
TGTGCCAGCAGTCATTCTCAGCCCCAGCATTTT CASSHSQPQHF TRBJ1-5 NA TRBV28 NA
TGTGCCAGCAGTCCCTACCCTCCCGGGAGCGCTGGTACCCTTTACGAGCAGTACTTC CASSPYPPGSAGTLYEQYF TRBJ2-7 NA TRBV28 many
TGCGCCAGCACCTTTAACGGAGGTAACAATGAGCAGTTCTTC CASTFNGGNNEQFF TRBJ2-1 NA TRBV5-1 NA
TGTGCCAGCGGGGGGCCTGGCAGCGAGCAGTACTTC CASGGPGSEQYF TRBJ2-7 NA TRBV9 NA
TGTGCCAGCAGCTTAAGTGCTAGCGGGGGGGCGAGTACGCAGTATTTT CASSLSASGGASTQYF TRBJ2-3 TRBD2 TRBV7-2 few
TGTGCCAGCAGCCTAGGGCAGGGATACCCAGATACGCAGTATTTT CASSLGQGYPDTQYF TRBJ2-3 NA TRBV7-9 few
TGTGCCAGCACCCCGGGGCCAGGAGCGGATACGCAGTATTTT CASTPGPGADTQYF TRBJ2-3 NA TRBV6-1 many
TGTGCCAGCAGTGAAGGACAGGGGGCGCTTGGAGCTTTCTTT CASSEGQGALGAFF TRBJ1-1 TRBD1 TRBV6-1 many
TGCGCCAGCAGTGAACAGGGGAGGGAGACCCAGTACTTC CASSEQGRETQYF TRBJ2-5 NA TRBV10-1 many
TGTGCCAGCAGTGCTCCGGGACAGGCGGTCTTT CASSAPGQAVF TRBJ1-3 TRBD1 TRBV6-2/TRBV6-3 NA
TGTGCCAGCAGCTCGCCAGGGGCGATCAACACCGGGGAGCTGTTTTTT CASSSPGAINTGELFF TRBJ2-2 NA TRBV11-3 NA
TGTGCCAGCAGCCCCACATGGGGAATCACTGAAGCTTTCTTT CASSPTWGITEAFF TRBJ1-1 NA TRBV25-1 NA
TGTGCCAGCAGTTCACGGACAGAATTGGAGACCCAGTACTTC CASSSRTELETQYF TRBJ2-5 NA TRBV28 NA
TGTGCCAGCGGGACCTCTAGCGGGGGGGTCCACAATGAGCAGTTCTTC CASGTSSGGVHNEQFF TRBJ2-1 TRBD2 TRBV7-6 many
TGTGCCAGCAGTCGACAGGGGTTTGGGCAGCGTGGCTACACCTTC CASSRQGFGQRGYTF TRBJ1-2 TRBD1 TRBV28 few
TGTGCCAGCGCTCCTACCTGGAGCGGGGGTGTGACCCAGTACTTC CASAPTWSGGVTQYF TRBJ2-5 TRBD2 TRBV5-6 many
TGTGCCAGCAGTCCAATCGGGGGGCTTAACGGAAAACTGTTTTTT CASSPIGGLNGKLFF TRBJ1-4 NA TRBV11-1 NA
TGTGCCAGCTCACCACGTCAGGACACCGGGATAGAGCAGTACTTC CASSPRQDTGIEQYF TRBJ2-7 NA TRBV18 NA
TGTGCCAGCAGCCAAGAGTTTGACAATTCACCCCTCCACTTT CASSQEFDNSPLHF TRBJ1-6 NA TRBV14 many
TGCAGTGCTAGAGATTATAGCGGGGGGCCGCACCAAGAGACCCAGTACTTC CSARDYSGGPHQETQYF TRBJ2-5 TRBD2 TRBV20-1 few
TGTGCCAGCAGCAAACGGAGGGCGGATAGCAATCAGCCCCAGCATTTT CASSKRRADSNQPQHF TRBJ1-5 NA TRBV6-6 few
TGTGCCAGTATAGGGCAGGGCTGGCATGAGCAGTTCTTC CASIGQGWHEQFF TRBJ2-1 NA TRBV19 many
TGTGCCAGCAGCTCCGGGACAGGCGCTTCCCAAGCTTTCTTT CASSSGTGASQAFF TRBJ1-1 TRBD1 TRBV12-3/TRBV12-4 many
TGTGCCAGCTCACCAATGGACAGGAAGTACGAGCAGTACTTC CASSPMDRKYEQYF TRBJ2-7 TRBD1 TRBV18 NA
TGTGCCAGCGGAAGGGGGTTGGACACTGAAGCTTTCTTT CASGRGLDTEAFF TRBJ1-1 NA TRBV6-2/TRBV6-3 few
TGTGCCAGCAGCTTAGGGACTAGGGCGAACACCGGGGAGCTGTTTTTT CASSLGTRANTGELFF TRBJ2-2 TRBD2 TRBV7-6 many
TGTGCCAGCAGCTACCCAGGACCGGGCACAGATACGCAGTATTTT CASSYPGPGTDTQYF TRBJ2-3 NA TRBV11-1 few
TGCGCCAGCAGCTTGATACCCTCTGGGGCCAACGTCCTGACTTTC CASSLIPSGANVLTF TRBJ2-6 NA TRBV5-1 few
TGTGCCATCATTGGGACGGTTACTGAAGCTTTCTTT CAIIGTVTEAFF TRBJ1-1 NA TRBV10-3 NA
TGTGCCTGGAGTGTGCGGGGCCTCCTCTATGGCTACACCTTC CAWSVRGLLYGYTF TRBJ1-2 NA TRBV30 NA
TGTGCCAGCAGGGAGGGGACAGCGTCCTACGAGCAGTACTTC CASREGTASYEQYF TRBJ2-7 NA TRBV2 NA
TGTGCCAGCAGGTTAAGTATGGGGCAGTTCTTC CASRLSMGQFF TRBJ2-1 NA TRBV12-3/TRBV12-4 NA
TGCAGTGCTAGAGCCCAGCCAGGGGAGGACGAGCAGTACTTC CSARAQPGEDEQYF TRBJ2-7 NA TRBV20-1 NA
TGTGCCAGCAGCTCCACCCCTTCGGACATAAGCCAAGAGACCCAGTACTTC CASSSTPSDISQETQYF TRBJ2-5 NA TRBV7-9 many
TGCGCCAGCAGCTCCACCTTCACAGATACGCAGTATTTT CASSSTFTDTQYF TRBJ2-3 NA TRBV5-1 few
TGCAGTGCTAGATCGGGCTGGGGGCAAGGAAACACCATATATTTT CSARSGWGQGNTIYF TRBJ1-3 NA TRBV20-1 few
TGTGCCAGCAGTCCAGGGGTAGCGGGGGGCCAAGAGACCCAGTACTTC CASSPGVAGGQETQYF TRBJ2-5 TRBD2 TRBV12-3/TRBV12-4 few
TGTGCCAGCAAGAACCCGGGGGGTTACAATGAGCAGTTCTTC CASKNPGGYNEQFF TRBJ2-1 TRBD2 TRBV7-9 few
TGCAGTTCCCCGGGACAGGGGAGTTCACCCCTCCACTTT CSSPGQGSSPLHF TRBJ1-6 TRBD1 TRBV20-1 few
TGCAGTGCTAAACTTAGCGGGGGCGCTCCTAACTCCTACAATGAGCAGTTCTTC CSAKLSGGAPNSYNEQFF TRBJ2-1 TRBD2 TRBV20-1 many
TGTGCCAGCAGTTTCGCAGGGTGGGGAAAAGAGACCCAGTACTTC CASSFAGWGKETQYF TRBJ2-5 NA TRBV27 NA
TGTGCCAGCAGCTTGGCCCCGGGTGGAGCCTACGAGCAGTACTTC CASSLAPGGAYEQYF TRBJ2-7 NA TRBV5-5 few
TGTGCCAGCCGACCCCGCACTGAAGCTTTCTTT CASRPRTEAFF TRBJ1-1 NA TRBV2 NA
TGCAGTGCTAGTTTTACAGGAAAACTGTTTTTT CSASFTGKLFF TRBJ1-4 NA TRBV20-1 NA